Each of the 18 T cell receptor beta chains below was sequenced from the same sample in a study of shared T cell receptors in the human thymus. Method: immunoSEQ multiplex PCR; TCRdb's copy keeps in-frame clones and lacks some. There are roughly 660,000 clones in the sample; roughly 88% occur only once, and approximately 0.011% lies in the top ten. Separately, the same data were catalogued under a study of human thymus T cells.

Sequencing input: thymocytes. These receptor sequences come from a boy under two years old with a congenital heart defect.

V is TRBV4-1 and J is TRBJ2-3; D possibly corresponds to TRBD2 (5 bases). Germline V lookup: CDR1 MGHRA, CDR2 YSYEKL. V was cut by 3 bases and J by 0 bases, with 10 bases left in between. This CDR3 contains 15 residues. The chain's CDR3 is CASSHERISTDTQYF. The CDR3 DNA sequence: TGCGCCAGCAGCCATGAGCGGATTAGCACAGATACGCAGTATTTT.

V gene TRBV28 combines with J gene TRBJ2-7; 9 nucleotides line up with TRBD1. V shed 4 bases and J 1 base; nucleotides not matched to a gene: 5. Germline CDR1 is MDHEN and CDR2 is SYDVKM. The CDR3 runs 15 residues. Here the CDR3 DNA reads TGTGCCAGCAGTTCACGACAGGGGGATTCCTACGAGCAGTACTTC. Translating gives CASSSRQGDSYEQYF.

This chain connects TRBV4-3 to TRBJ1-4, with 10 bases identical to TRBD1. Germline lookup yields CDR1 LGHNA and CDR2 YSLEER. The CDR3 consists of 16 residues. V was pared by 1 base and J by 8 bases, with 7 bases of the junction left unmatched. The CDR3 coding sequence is TGCGCCAGCAGCCAAGGGATGGACAGGGGGGGCGAAAAACTGTTTTTT. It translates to CASSQGMDRGGEKLFF.

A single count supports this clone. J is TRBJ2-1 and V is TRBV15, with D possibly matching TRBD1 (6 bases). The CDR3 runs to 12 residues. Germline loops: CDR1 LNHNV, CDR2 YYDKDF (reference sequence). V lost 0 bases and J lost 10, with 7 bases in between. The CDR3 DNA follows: TGTGCCACCAGCAGAGAGGGACAAGAGCAGTTCTTC. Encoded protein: CATSREGQEQFF.

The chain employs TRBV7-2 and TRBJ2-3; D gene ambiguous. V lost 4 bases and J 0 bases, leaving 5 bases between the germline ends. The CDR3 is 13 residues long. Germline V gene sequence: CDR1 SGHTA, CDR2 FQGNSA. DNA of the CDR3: TGTGCCAGCAGCTCTACTAGCACAGATACGCAGTATTTT. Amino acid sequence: CASSSTSTDTQYF.

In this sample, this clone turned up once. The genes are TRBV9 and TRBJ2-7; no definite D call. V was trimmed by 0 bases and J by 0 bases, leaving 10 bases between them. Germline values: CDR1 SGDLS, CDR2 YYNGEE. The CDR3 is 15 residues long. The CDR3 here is CASSVAPESSYEQYF. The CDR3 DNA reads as TGTGCCAGCAGCGTAGCCCCTGAGAGCTCCTACGAGCAGTACTTC.

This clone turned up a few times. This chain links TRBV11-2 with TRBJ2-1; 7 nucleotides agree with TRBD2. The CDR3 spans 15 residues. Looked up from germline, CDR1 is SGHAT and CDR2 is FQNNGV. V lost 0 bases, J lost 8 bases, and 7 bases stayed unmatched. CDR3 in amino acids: CASSLDGEGGDEQFF. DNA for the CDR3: TGTGCCAGCAGCTTAGACGGGGAGGGTGGGGATGAGCAGTTCTTC.

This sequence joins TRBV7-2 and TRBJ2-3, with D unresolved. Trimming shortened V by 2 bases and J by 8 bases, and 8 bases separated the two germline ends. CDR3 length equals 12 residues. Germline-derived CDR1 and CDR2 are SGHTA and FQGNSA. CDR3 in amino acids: CASSLLGGTQYF. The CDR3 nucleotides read TGTGCCAGCAGCTTATTAGGCGGTACGCAGTATTTT.

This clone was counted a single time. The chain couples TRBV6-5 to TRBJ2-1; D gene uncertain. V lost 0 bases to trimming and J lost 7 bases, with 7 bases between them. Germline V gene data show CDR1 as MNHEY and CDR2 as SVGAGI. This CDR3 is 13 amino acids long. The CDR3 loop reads CASSYSRRNEQFF. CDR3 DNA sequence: TGTGCCAGCAGTTACTCGAGGAGAAATGAGCAGTTCTTC.

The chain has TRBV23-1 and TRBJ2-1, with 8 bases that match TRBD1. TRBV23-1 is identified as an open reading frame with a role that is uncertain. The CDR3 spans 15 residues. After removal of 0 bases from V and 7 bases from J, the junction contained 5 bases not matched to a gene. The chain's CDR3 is CASSQSRTGTNEQFF. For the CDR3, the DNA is TGCGCCAGCAGTCAATCGAGGACAGGGACTAATGAGCAGTTCTTC.

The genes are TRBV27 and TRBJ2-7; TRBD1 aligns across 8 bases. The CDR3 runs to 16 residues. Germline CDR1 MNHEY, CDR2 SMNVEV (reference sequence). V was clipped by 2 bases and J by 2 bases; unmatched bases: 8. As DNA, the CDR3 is TGTGCCAGCAGTTTAATCCCGGAACAGGGGGCCTACGAGCAGTACTTC. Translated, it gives CASSLIPEQGAYEQYF.

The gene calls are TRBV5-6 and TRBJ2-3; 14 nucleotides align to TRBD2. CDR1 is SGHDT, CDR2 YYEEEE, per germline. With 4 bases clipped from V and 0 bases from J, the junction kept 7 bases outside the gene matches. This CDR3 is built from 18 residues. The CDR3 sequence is CASSPGTSGSVSTDTQYF. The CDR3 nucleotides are TGTGCCAGCAGCCCTGGGACTAGCGGGAGCGTAAGCACAGATACGCAGTATTTT.

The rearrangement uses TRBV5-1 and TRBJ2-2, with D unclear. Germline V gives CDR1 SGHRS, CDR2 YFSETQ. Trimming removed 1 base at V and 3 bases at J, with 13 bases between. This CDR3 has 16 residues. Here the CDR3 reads CASSLFSAAYTGELFF. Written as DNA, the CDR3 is TGCGCCAGCAGCTTGTTCTCTGCCGCGTACACCGGGGAGCTGTTTTTT.

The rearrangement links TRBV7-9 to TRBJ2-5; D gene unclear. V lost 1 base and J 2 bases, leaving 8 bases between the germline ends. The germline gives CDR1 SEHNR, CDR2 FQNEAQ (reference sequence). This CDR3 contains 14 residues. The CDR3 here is CASSLDSLQETQYF. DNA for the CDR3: TGTGCCAGCAGCTTAGACAGCCTACAAGAGACCCAGTACTTC.

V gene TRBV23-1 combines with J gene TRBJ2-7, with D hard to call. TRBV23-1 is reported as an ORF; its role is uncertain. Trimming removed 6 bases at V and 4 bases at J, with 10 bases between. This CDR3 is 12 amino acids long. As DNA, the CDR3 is TGCGCCAGCAGGTATGGGCAGTACGAGCAGTACTTC. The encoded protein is CASRYGQYEQYF.

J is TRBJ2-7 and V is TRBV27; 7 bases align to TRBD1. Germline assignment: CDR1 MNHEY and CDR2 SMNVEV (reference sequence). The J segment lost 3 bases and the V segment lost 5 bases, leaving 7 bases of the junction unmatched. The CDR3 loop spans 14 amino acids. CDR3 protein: CASSLRGQIYEQYF. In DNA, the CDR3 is TGTGCCAGCAGTCTAAGGGGACAGATCTACGAGCAGTACTTC.

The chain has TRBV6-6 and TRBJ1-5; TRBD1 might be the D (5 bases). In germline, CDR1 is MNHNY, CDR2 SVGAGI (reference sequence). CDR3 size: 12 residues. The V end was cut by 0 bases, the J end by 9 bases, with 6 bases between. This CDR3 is CASSYSRGPQHF. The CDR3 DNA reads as TGTGCCAGCAGTTACTCAAGGGGGCCCCAGCATTTT.

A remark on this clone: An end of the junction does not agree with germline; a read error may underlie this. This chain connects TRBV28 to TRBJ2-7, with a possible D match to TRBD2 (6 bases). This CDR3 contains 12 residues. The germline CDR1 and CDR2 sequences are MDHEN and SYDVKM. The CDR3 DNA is TGTGCCAACAGTTTCCGGGGGTACGAGCAGTACTTC. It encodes CANSFRGYEQYF.